What follows are 20 T cell receptor beta chains derived from one specimen sequenced in a study of response to subunit inactivated influenza vaccine. TCRdb re-analysed the RT-PCR reads in MiXCR, keeping a single row per CDR3 protein. The table includes approximately 680,000 distinct CDR3 sequences, 15% to 17% detected once. The sequencing here drew on PBMCs from blood, taken approximately 13 days after vaccination. The receptors come from a man between 50 and 59 years old who received an inactivated influenza vaccine.

The chain couples TRBV15 to TRBJ1-1; D unclear. The germline gives CDR1 LNHNV, CDR2 YYDKDF (reference sequence). There are 14 residues in the CDR3. V was clipped by 1 base and J by 1 base, with 7 bases between them. Written as DNA, the CDR3 is TGTGCCACCAGCAGAGGTAACTGGAACACTGAAGCTTTCTTT. It specifies CATSRGNWNTEAFF. The full variable domain, in which reference TRBV15 and TRBJ1-1 provide the parts outside the CDR3, is DAMVIQNPRYQVTQFGKPVTLSCSQTLNHNVMYWYQQKSSQAPKLLFHYYDKDFNNEADTPDNFQSRRPNTSFCFLDIRSPGLGDTAMYLCATSRGNWNTEAFFGQGTRLTVV.

This clonotype was observed a few times. In DNA form, the CDR3 reads TGTGCCAGCAGCTTAGCGCCGGGGACACCTTATCAGCCCCAGCATTTT. It specifies CASSLAPGTPYQPQHF. This chain uses TRBV7-8 with TRBJ1-5; D is perhaps TRBD1 (6 bases). This CDR3 has 16 amino acids. The germline V gene has CDR1 SGHVS and CDR2 FQNEAQ. Trimming stripped 0 bases from V and 5 bases from J, with 14 bases between.

The chain employs TRBV5-1 and TRBJ2-1; D not certain. The germline V and J ends were trimmed by 0 bases and 5 bases, with 12 bases remaining between them. This CDR3 contains 15 residues. Germline V gene data show CDR1 as SGHRS and CDR2 as YFSETQ. CDR3 in amino acids: CASSLAALVHNEQFF. As DNA, the CDR3 is TGCGCCAGCAGCTTGGCGGCGTTGGTCCACAATGAGCAGTTCTTC.

This clonotype was detected a few times. V and J are TRBV5-1 and TRBJ2-7; TRBD1 aligns across 8 bases. The CDR3 is 16 amino acids. Germline CDR1 and CDR2: SGHRS and YFSETQ. Germline trimming cut 3 bases from V and 6 bases from J; bases unmatched to any gene: 14. The chain's CDR3 is CASSSVTGTGPPEQYF. The CDR3 DNA sequence: TGCGCCAGCAGCTCGGTAACCGGGACAGGTCCCCCCGAGCAGTACTTC.

The chain carries TRBV15 and TRBJ2-2, with TRBD2 matching 7 bases. CDR3 length: 15 residues. Unmatched junction bases numbered 7, after V lost 1 base and J lost 8 bases. The germline V gene has CDR1 LNHNV and CDR2 YYDKDF (reference sequence). CDR3 sequence (DNA): TGTGCCACCAGCAGAGTCCACAGGACTAGTGGGGAGCTGTTTTTT. It specifies CATSRVHRTSGELFF.

The sample holds many counts of this clonotype. The J gene is TRBJ2-5, the V gene TRBV10-3; 8 bases match TRBD1. V lost 6 bases to trimming and J lost 5 bases; unmatched junction nucleotides: 11. Germline values: CDR1 ENHRY, CDR2 SYGVKD. There are 15 residues in the CDR3. DNA for the CDR3: TGTGCCATCAGCCCACGACAGGGGTGGGAGGAGACCCAGTACTTC. It translates to CAISPRQGWEETQYF.

Here the CDR3 DNA reads TGTGCCAGCAGTTTTGGTCGGCCCAACTCCTACAATGAGCAGTTCTTC. This encodes CASSFGRPNSYNEQFF. The chain has TRBV12-3 or TRBV12-4 and TRBJ2-1, with D unclear. Trimming removed 3 bases at V and 0 bases at J, with 12 bases between. The CDR3 sequence is 16 residues long.

This clonotype was seen a handful of times. The CDR3 region has the DNA TGCAGTGCGCGTAAACTAGCGGGAGCGTATATGGGCGAGCAGTACTTC. Translating it yields CSARKLAGAYMGEQYF. The V call is TRBV20-1, the J call TRBJ2-7, with 11 bases lining up with TRBD2. The CDR3 runs 16 residues. V lost 6 bases, J lost 6 bases, and 16 bases stayed unmatched. CDR1 is DFQATT, CDR2 SNEGSKA, per germline (reference sequence).

This clonotype was seen a handful of times. This sequence joins TRBV2 and TRBJ2-7; D not certain. CDR3 length: 13 residues. Trimming took 2 bases from V and 12 from J, leaving 17 bases between them. Germline lookup yields CDR1 SNHLY and CDR2 FYNNEI. The CDR3 is CASSETQFLRLYF. The CDR3 DNA reads TGTGCCAGCAGTGAAACACAGTTCCTTAGGCTGTACTTC.

The chain employs TRBV7-9 and TRBJ2-1; 8 positions match TRBD1. J lost 2 bases, V lost 2 bases, and 2 bases had no gene match. Germline loops: CDR1 SEHNR, CDR2 FQNEAQ (reference sequence). The CDR3 sequence is 15 residues long. The CDR3 loop reads CASSLTQGAYNEQFF. The CDR3 DNA sequence: TGTGCCAGCAGCTTAACACAGGGGGCCTACAATGAGCAGTTCTTC.

CDR3 nucleotide sequence: TGCAGCGTTGATCCGTCAGGGACAGAGACCCAGTACTTC. Residues: CSVDPSGTETQYF. The gene calls are TRBV29-1 and TRBJ2-5; D assignment may be TRBD1 or TRBD2 (5 bases each). Trimming left V 3 bases short and J 4 bases short, with 12 bases between. Germline CDR1 reads SQVTM; CDR2 reads ANQGSEA. The CDR3 totals 13 residues. The full variable domain, rest sourced from reference TRBV29-1 and TRBJ2-5, is SAVISQKPSRDICQRGTSLTIQCQVDSQVTMMFWYRQQPGQSLTLIATANQGSEATYESGFVIDKFPISRPNLTFSTLTVSNMSPEDSSIYLCSVDPSGTETQYFGPGTRLLVL.

The rearrangement joins TRBV12-3 or TRBV12-4 to TRBJ2-3, with 9 bases matching TRBD1. The CDR3 loop spans 15 amino acids. Unmatched junction bases numbered 10, after V lost 6 bases and J lost 6 bases. The CDR3 DNA reads as TGTGCCAGCAGACGGACAGGGGTACAAGGGGATACGCAGTATTTT. Translation: CASRRTGVQGDTQYF.

This clonotype showed up just a few times. The V call is TRBV20-1, the J call TRBJ2-5; 12 nucleotides match TRBD1. J lost 6 bases, V lost 0 bases, and 8 bases had no gene match. This CDR3 comprises 16 residues. CDR1 is DFQATT and CDR2 is SNEGSKA in the germline V gene (reference sequence). The CDR3 coding sequence is TGCAGTGCTAGAGATGGGGGGACAGGGGGCTGGAAGACCCAGTACTTC. Translating it yields CSARDGGTGGWKTQYF.

The chain carries TRBV5-1 and TRBJ2-7, with 7 bases identical to TRBD1. Germline V CDR1 and CDR2: SGHRS, YFSETQ. The CDR3 runs to 14 residues. The trim removed 4 bases at V and 4 bases at J, leaving 8 bases unmatched. Here the CDR3 DNA reads TGCGCCAGCAGCGCCGGGACAGCTACTTACGAGCAGTACTTC. It is translated as CASSAGTATYEQYF.

The genes are TRBV29-1 and TRBJ2-1, with D tentatively TRBD1 (6 bases). The CDR3 totals 14 residues. V was shortened by 7 bases and J by 0 bases, with 13 bases between the two germline ends. Looked up from germline, CDR1 is SQVTM and CDR2 is ANQGSEA. In nucleotides, the CDR3 is TGCAGCGCCCTGGACAGCAGCTCCTACAATGAGCAGTTCTTC. This gives the protein CSALDSSSYNEQFF.

This clonotype has a handful of counts. The genes are TRBV6-2 or TRBV6-3 and TRBJ2-1, with TRBD2 as a possible D gene (6 bases). From germline, CDR1 is MNHEY and CDR2 SVGEGT. The CDR3 extends over 15 amino acids. V lost 6 bases to trimming and J lost 3 bases, with 15 bases between them. The CDR3 here is CASRRQWGDYNEQFF. In DNA form, the CDR3 reads TGTGCCAGCAGACGACAGTGGGGGGACTACAATGAGCAGTTCTTC.

This clonotype has just a few counts. This chain connects TRBV6-2 or TRBV6-3 to TRBJ1-5; a possible D gene is TRBD1 (5 bases). V was trimmed by 0 bases and J by 2 bases, leaving 11 bases between them. From germline, CDR1 is MNHEY and CDR2 SVGEGT. The CDR3 totals 16 residues. The CDR3 is CASSYSAGFGNQPQHF. Written as DNA, the CDR3 is TGTGCCAGCAGTTACTCGGCAGGGTTTGGCAATCAGCCCCAGCATTTT.

Only a few counts were recorded for this clonotype. V usage is TRBV15 and J usage is TRBJ1-6; 7 bases are a match to TRBD1. There are 16 residues in the CDR3. The V and J ends lost 2 bases and 7 bases, in that order; junction bases with no gene match: 8. Germline CDR1 and CDR2: LNHNV and YYDKDF (reference sequence). The CDR3: CATSRSWTGENSPLHF. CDR3 DNA sequence: TGTGCCACCAGCAGATCATGGACAGGAGAGAATTCACCCCTCCACTTT. The entire variable domain, with the rest obtained from reference TRBV15 and TRBJ1-6, is as follows: DAMVIQNPRYQVTQFGKPVTLSCSQTLNHNVMYWYQQKSSQAPKLLFHYYDKDFNNEADTPDNFQSRRPNTSFCFLDIRSPGLGDTAMYLCATSRSWTGENSPLHFGNGTRLTVT.

J is TRBJ2-7 and V is TRBV20-1, with D possibly being TRBD1 (6 bases). This CDR3 contains 14 residues. CDR1 and CDR2 from the germline V gene are DFQATT and SNEGSKA (reference sequence). V was shortened by 6 bases and J by 2 bases, with 17 bases between the two germline ends. The CDR3 region is CSASGTPYTYEQYF. The CDR3 bases are TGCAGTGCGTCCGGGACACCTTACACCTACGAGCAGTACTTC.

This clonotype was found a few times. This chain's CDR3 is CASSEGHYGYTF. CDR3 nucleotides: TGTGCCAGCAGTGAGGGCCACTATGGCTACACCTTC. The V and J genes are TRBV25-1 and TRBJ1-2; D ambiguous. The CDR3 runs to 12 residues. The V and J ends lost 3 bases and 3 bases respectively, with 5 bases between them. In germline, CDR1 is MGHDK, CDR2 SYGVNS.